The 7 T cell receptor beta chains listed next were all sequenced from one sample in a study of response to subunit inactivated influenza vaccine. TCRdb independently ran MiXCR on the RT-PCR reads; one entry per CDR3 protein. The data hold a few hundred thousand distinct CDR3 sequences, with 10% to 15% observed a single time. Sequencing was performed on non-naive T cells sorted from PBMCs, taken around two weeks before vaccination. Receptor source: a middle-aged man who received an inactivated influenza vaccine.

This clonotype was observed a handful of times. V is TRBV7-9 and J is TRBJ1-1; D is uncertain. Germline V gene lookup returns CDR1 SEHNR and CDR2 FQNEAQ (reference sequence). CDR3 size: 16 residues. Deletions cut 0 bases from V and 2 bases from J, with 13 bases between. CDR3 sequence (DNA): TGTGCCAGCAGCTTAGCGTTCGGGGAGGGTAACACTGAAGCTTTCTTT. It encodes CASSLAFGEGNTEAFF.

This clonotype has a count of ten or more. The chain links TRBV24-1 to TRBJ1-5, with D tentatively TRBD1 (6 bases). The CDR3 length is 13 residues. Trimming left V 0 bases short and J 12 bases short, with 11 bases between. CDR1 KGHDR and CDR2 SFDVKD come from the germline V gene. CDR3 nucleotide sequence: TGTGCCACCAGTGATTTGCAAGGGGGGATCCAGCATTTT. Translating gives CATSDLQGGIQHF.

This clonotype came up a few times. The rearrangement links TRBV6-1 to TRBJ1-5; 9 bases align to TRBD1. CDR3 length: 15 residues. The germline CDR1 and CDR2 sequences are MNHNS and SASEGT. V shed 6 bases and J 10 bases; nucleotides not matched to a gene: 13. The CDR3 sequence: CASRPPGQGPDPQHF. As DNA, the CDR3 is TGTGCCAGCAGACCTCCGGGACAGGGACCTGATCCCCAGCATTTT.

This clonotype was counted many times. The chain combines TRBV28 with TRBJ1-5; 9 bases agree with TRBD1. The CDR3 sequence is 14 residues long. CDR1 and CDR2 from the germline V gene are MDHEN and SYDVKM. V gave up 6 bases and J gave up 6 bases; unmatched junction bases: 6. CDR3 nucleotide sequence: TGTGCCAGCAGACAGGGACAGGGCGGTCAGCCCCAGCATTTT. Its translation: CASRQGQGGQPQHF.

This clonotype was seen once. The rearrangement uses TRBV20-1 and TRBJ2-1; D remains ambiguous. Looked up from germline, CDR1 is DFQATT and CDR2 is SNEGSKA (reference sequence). The CDR3 length is 17 residues. Trimming removed 0 bases at V and 0 bases at J, with 15 bases between. The CDR3 loop is CSARDWAEPSSYNEQFF. For the CDR3, the DNA is TGCAGTGCTAGAGATTGGGCGGAGCCAAGCTCCTACAATGAGCAGTTCTTC.

This chain joins TRBV5-5 and TRBJ2-7; 7 nucleotides match TRBD2. With V trimmed by 4 bases and J by 0 bases, 7 bases remained unmatched. This CDR3 comprises 15 residues. Per germline, CDR1 SGHKS and CDR2 YYEKEE (reference sequence). The CDR3 nucleotides read TGTGCCAGCAGCCGGCTAGCGGAAAGCTCCTACGAGCAGTACTTC. Encoded protein: CASSRLAESSYEQYF.

This clonotype was counted only a few times. The rearrangement uses TRBV29-1 and TRBJ2-6; a weak D match, TRBD2 (5 bases). Per the germline V gene, CDR1 is SQVTM and CDR2 is ANQGSEA. V dropped 4 bases and J dropped 2 bases, with 6 bases sitting between them. The CDR3 is 13 residues long. The DNA for the CDR3 is TGCAGCGTTGCGAGGGCTGGGGCCAACGTCCTGACTTTC. This sequence encodes CSVARAGANVLTF.